This T cell receptor (beta chain) was obtained from a study of blood T cell repertoires in COVID-19. Turning to the study itself: The samples span acute and convalescent COVID-19 from the United States, Italy and Spain.

Seattle enrolled patients during active infection and tracked them longitudinally. Here immunoSEQ multiplex PCR was the method, and the copy in TCRdb shows in-frame clones only, minus some. The data hold 95,000 to 150,000 clones, with about 94% observed a single time. The sequenced sample was peripheral blood. This TCR was sampled from a middle-aged man with COVID-19, enrolled during active disease.

The CDR3 bases are TGTGCCAGCAGCCGACCCCTTATAGGACTAACCTACGAGCAGTACTTC. It specifies CASSRPLIGLTYEQYF. V usage is TRBV7-3 and J usage is TRBJ2-7, with D possibly TRBD2 on 6 matching bases. Germline V CDR1 and CDR2: SGHTA, FQGTGA. This CDR3 has 16 amino acids. Trimming shortened V by 5 bases and J by 2 bases, and 19 bases separated the two germline ends.